The table lists the clone carrying this T cell receptor (beta chain) with a count of one. The data belong to a study of blood T cell repertoires in COVID-19. Measured with immunoSEQ multiplex PCR; TCRdb has only the in-frame clones, and not every one. There are about 180,000 clones in the sample; over 65% occur only once, and about 20% lies in the top ten. The CDR3 totals 14 residues. Germline V lookup: CDR1 SGDLS, CDR2 YYNGEE. Trimming pared 4 bases from V and 4 bases from J, leaving 15 bases between. During active infection, Seattle patients enrolled and were then monitored through disease. Sequencing was done on a sample of peripheral blood. This TCR was sampled from a person aged 65 to 85 with COVID-19, enrolled during active disease. The genes are TRBV9 and TRBJ2-7; TRBD1 might be the D (5 bases). CDR3 sequence: CASSSGSGAYEQYF. DNA for the CDR3: TGTGCCAGCAGCTCAGGTTCTGGGGCGTACGAGCAGTACTTC.